The 21 T cell receptor beta chains given below trace back to one sample, sequenced in a study of blood T cell repertoires in COVID-19. Data came from immunoSEQ multiplex PCR; TCRdb stores just in-frame clones and leaves some out. Here the sample spans some 110,000 clones, roughly 80% being singletons. What was sequenced was peripheral blood. The receptors stem from a woman of 80 years or more with acute or convalescent COVID-19.

The genes are TRBV6-6 and TRBJ1-5; TRBD1 agrees at 10 bases. V trimming: 6 bases; J trimming: 2 bases; junction bases outside the gene matches: 19. The CDR3 covers 20 residues. Germline CDR1 and CDR2: MNHNY and SVGAGI (reference sequence). CDR3 coding DNA: TGTGCCAGCAGCCTACAACGTCCGGGACAGGGGTTTCAGGGCAATCAGCCCCAGCATTTT. Its protein is CASSLQRPGQGFQGNQPQHF.

The chain carries TRBV18 and TRBJ2-4; perhaps TRBD2 as D (6 bases). V dropped 1 base and J dropped 4 bases, with 11 bases sitting between them. The CDR3 has 15 residues. CDR1 KGHSH and CDR2 LQKENI come from the germline V gene. The CDR3 DNA sequence: TGTGCCAGCTCACCACTGGGACTGGAGAAAAACATTCAGTACTTC. This codes for CASSPLGLEKNIQYF. Combining the CDR3 with reference TRBV18 and TRBJ2-4 gives the whole variable domain NAGVMQNPRHLVRRRGQEARLRCSPMKGHSHVYWYRQLPEEGLKFMVYLQKENIIDESGMPKERFSAEFPKEGPSILRIQQVVRGDSAAYFCASSPLGLEKNIQYFGAGTRLSVL.

This rearrangement joins TRBV11-3 to TRBJ2-2; D gene uncertain. This CDR3 region has 11 residues. With 6 bases removed from V and 8 bases from J, the gap between germline ends came to 7 bases. Germline V gene lookup returns CDR1 SGHNT and CDR2 YENEEA. The CDR3 sequence is CASRRLGELFF. For the CDR3, the DNA is TGTGCCAGCAGGAGACTTGGGGAGCTGTTTTTT.

The CDR3 DNA sequence: TGTGCCAGCAGCCAAGCCGGGACAGGTGGCTACACCTTC. Its protein product is CASSQAGTGGYTF. V usage is TRBV3-1 (or the pseudogene TRBV3-2) and J usage is TRBJ1-2; TRBD1 aligns across 8 bases. The junction had 2 bases not matched to a gene; V was cut back by 1 base and J by 7 bases. The CDR3 covers 13 residues. Germline-derived CDR1 and CDR2 are LGHDT and YNNKEL (reference sequence).

The chain couples TRBV14 to TRBJ2-2; D remains ambiguous. Germline values: CDR1 SGHDN, CDR2 FVKESK. CDR3 length: 13 amino acids. The V gene lost 4 bases and the J gene lost 6 bases, with 9 bases spanning the gap. The DNA for the CDR3 is TGTGCCAGCAGCCGAGATCGGGCCGGGGAGCTGTTTTTT. Translating it yields CASSRDRAGELFF.

To note about this clone: The germline gene is not matched at one end of the junction; a read error may be the cause. The V gene is TRBV2, the J gene TRBJ1-5; D remains unclear. The CDR3 sequence is 14 residues long. Germline-derived CDR1 and CDR2 are SNHLY and FYNNEI. In nucleotides, the CDR3 is TGTGCCAGCAGCGAAGGAACAGGCAATCAGCCCCAGCATTTT. As protein: CASSEGTGNQPQHF.

The chain uses TRBV28 and TRBJ1-3; no reliable D call. The CDR3 runs to 14 residues. CDR1 and CDR2 from the germline V gene are MDHEN and SYDVKM. Trimming removed 3 bases at V and 1 base at J, with 7 bases between. CDR3 amino acids: CASSFSGSGNTIYF. CDR3 coding DNA: TGTGCCAGCAGTTTCAGTGGTTCTGGAAACACCATATATTTT.

The chain couples TRBV20-1 to TRBJ2-3; D ambiguous. This CDR3 region has 11 residues. The V and J ends lost 8 bases and 4 bases respectively, with 10 bases between them. Germline-derived CDR1 and CDR2 are DFQATT and SNEGSKA (reference sequence). The DNA for the CDR3 is TGCAGTCCTCTCGCGGCAGATACGCAGTATTTT. This sequence encodes CSPLAADTQYF.

The V call is TRBV15, the J call TRBJ1-1; 9 bases are shared with TRBD1. From germline, CDR1 is LNHNV and CDR2 YYDKDF (reference sequence). V was pared by 5 bases and J by 5 bases, with 6 bases of the junction left unmatched. CDR3 size: 14 residues. CDR3: CATSARQGGTEAFF. The CDR3 region has the DNA TGTGCCACCAGCGCCCGACAGGGGGGTACTGAAGCTTTCTTT.

The genes are TRBV5-1 and TRBJ1-1; D might be TRBD1 (6 bases). This CDR3 contains 14 residues. V lost 3 bases to trimming and J lost 5 bases, with 14 bases between them. CDR1 and CDR2 (germline): SGHRS, YFSETQ. CDR3 loop: CASSSDRIITEAFF. Here the CDR3 DNA reads TGCGCCAGCAGCTCAGACAGGATAATAACTGAAGCTTTCTTT.

The rearrangement uses TRBV3-1 (or the pseudogene TRBV3-2) and TRBJ1-6, with D uncertain. Trimming removed 1 base at V and 14 bases at J, with 9 bases between. The CDR3 sequence is 12 residues long. Looked up from germline, CDR1 is LGHDT and CDR2 is YNNKEL (reference sequence). The CDR3 spells CASSQGRGALHF. The CDR3 region has the DNA TGTGCCAGCAGCCAAGGCCGCGGGGCCCTCCACTTT.

The rearrangement uses TRBV4-3 and TRBJ2-3; D possibly corresponds to TRBD2 (5 bases). The CDR3 runs to 13 residues. CDR1 and CDR2 from the germline V gene are LGHNA and YSLEER. V was cut by 4 bases and J by 4 bases, with 9 bases left in between. The CDR3 DNA follows: TGCGCCAGCAGCCCGGAACTAGCAGATACGCAGTATTTT. Translated, it gives CASSPELADTQYF.

V is TRBV5-4 and J is TRBJ2-7, with 14 bases lining up with TRBD2. Germline lookup yields CDR1 SGHNT and CDR2 YYREEE (reference sequence). This CDR3 has 16 amino acids. V gave up 4 bases and J gave up 9 bases; unmatched junction bases: 12. CDR3 nucleotide sequence: TGTGCCAGCAGCCCGAATCCCGGGACTAGCGGGAGCGGGCAGTACTTC. It codes for CASSPNPGTSGSGQYF. Full variable domain (missing parts from reference TRBV5-4 and TRBJ2-7): ETGVTQSPTHLIKTRGQQVTLRCSSQSGHNTVSWYQQALGQGPQFIFQYYREEENGRGNFPPRFSGLQFPNYSSELNVNALELDDSALYLCASSPNPGTSGSGQYFGPGTRLTVT.

This sequence joins TRBV19 and TRBJ1-2, with no clear D. Trimming stripped 3 bases from V and 7 bases from J, with 12 bases between. Germline V lookup: CDR1 LNHDA, CDR2 SQIVND (reference sequence). The CDR3 consists of 13 residues. DNA of the CDR3: TGTGCCAGTAGTATTGAGTCGGGTATTGGCTACACCTTC. Its translation is CASSIESGIGYTF.

The V gene is TRBV12-3 or TRBV12-4, the J gene TRBJ2-7; 7 bases map to TRBD1. This CDR3 spans 13 amino acids. The trim removed 6 bases at V and 1 base at J, leaving 3 bases unmatched. CDR3 residues: CASSPGQSYEQYF. In nucleotides, the CDR3 is TGTGCCAGCAGCCCGGGACAGTCCTACGAGCAGTACTTC.

J is TRBJ1-6 and V is TRBV18; D not certain. Germline CDR1 and CDR2: KGHSH and LQKENI. The ends were cut back, 1 base at V and 9 bases at J, with 22 bases in the middle. There are 18 residues in the CDR3. The CDR3 nucleotides are TGTGCCAGCTCACCACTTTACGCGGGAAGTAAAGCGGGTTCACCCCTCCACTTT. Protein product: CASSPLYAGSKAGSPLHF.

In this sample, this clone turned up a few times. The CDR3 DNA reads as TGTGCCACCAGCAGAGAAAGAGGCACTGAAGCTTTCTTT. This codes for CATSRERGTEAFF. The chain combines TRBV15 with TRBJ1-1, with no clear D. Germline V gene sequence: CDR1 LNHNV, CDR2 YYDKDF (reference sequence). V was cut by 0 bases and J by 4 bases, with 6 bases left in between. The CDR3 length is 13 residues.

The chain employs TRBV25-1 and TRBJ2-7, with 7 bases fitting TRBD1. CDR3 size: 13 residues. Trimming cost V 3 bases and J 7 bases; bases outside gene matches: 6. Germline V gene sequence: CDR1 MGHDK, CDR2 SYGVNS. CDR3 sequence (DNA): TGTGCCAGCAGTGACTCACAGGGACAGGAGCAGTACTTC. Its translation: CASSDSQGQEQYF.

This chain uses TRBV3-1 (or the pseudogene TRBV3-2) with TRBJ1-5, with D unresolved. Trimming removed 1 base at V and 5 bases at J, with 9 bases between. This CDR3 is built from 14 residues. Per the germline V gene, CDR1 is LGHDT and CDR2 is YNNKEL (reference sequence). The CDR3 spells CASSQGGEDQPQHF. Here the CDR3 DNA reads TGTGCCAGCAGCCAAGGTGGGGAGGATCAGCCCCAGCATTTT.

The chain combines TRBV6-5 with TRBJ2-7, with TRBD2 identical over 10 bases. V shed 7 bases and J 2 bases; nucleotides not matched to a gene: 5. This CDR3 is built from 14 residues. Germline CDR1 is MNHEY and CDR2 is SVGAGI. CDR3 region: CASIASGGAYEQYF. CDR3 bases: TGTGCCAGCATTGCTAGCGGGGGAGCCTACGAGCAGTACTTC.

V gene TRBV19 combines with J gene TRBJ2-7; 7 bases agree with TRBD1. The CDR3 is 13 residues long. The junction had 3 bases not matched to a gene; V was cut back by 4 bases and J by 3 bases. Germline assignment: CDR1 LNHDA and CDR2 SQIVND (reference sequence). The DNA of the CDR3 is TGTGCCAGTAGTACCCGGGACAGCTACGAGCAGTACTTC. Amino acids: CASSTRDSYEQYF.